A selection of T cell receptor beta chains follows, all from one sample in a study of regulatory T cells in long-lasting Graves disease. One entry per CDR3 protein results from TCRdb running MiXCR on the multiplex PCR reads. The sample lists 300,000 to 500,000 distinct CDR3 sequences, more than 20% occurring once. The source was peripheral blood mononuclear cells (PBMCs), collected when the disease was refractory, from a patient treated with antithyroid drugs. The receptor set was obtained from a female donor with Graves disease. Each CDR3 is given with its conserved first and last residue. Fields, in order: CDR3 DNA, CDR3 protein, clone size, D gene, J gene, V gene, CDR3 length. D genes are given only for firm matches. Size tells how often a clone was seen (once, few, many) or the class of an expanded clone, and some rows leave it out.

cdr3_nt: TGTGCCAGCAGTGAAGCTATAGCGCCAGATACGCAGTATTTT; cdr3_aa: CASSEAIAPDTQYF; clone_size: NA; d_call: NA; j_call: TRBJ2-3; v_call: TRBV2; cdr3_length: 14
cdr3_nt: TGCAGTGCTAGGCAAGAGACCCAGTACTTC; cdr3_aa: CSARQETQYF; clone_size: many; d_call: NA; j_call: TRBJ2-5; v_call: TRBV20-1; cdr3_length: 10
cdr3_nt: TGTGCCAGCTCCCGAGGGGGGTTTAGCGGGAGTTTTCCCTACGAGCAGTACTTC; cdr3_aa: CASSRGGFSGSFPYEQYF; clone_size: NA; d_call: TRBD2; j_call: TRBJ2-7; v_call: TRBV13; cdr3_length: 18
cdr3_nt: TGCAGTGCAAGACCCGGGACCCATTCATCTGAAGCTTTCTTT; cdr3_aa: CSARPGTHSSEAFF; clone_size: NA; d_call: NA; j_call: TRBJ1-1; v_call: TRBV20-1; cdr3_length: 14
cdr3_nt: TGTGCCAGCAGTGAGGACAGGGGGATAACGTCACCCCTCCACTTT; cdr3_aa: CASSEDRGITSPLHF; clone_size: many; d_call: TRBD1; j_call: TRBJ1-6; v_call: TRBV6-2/TRBV6-3; cdr3_length: 15
cdr3_nt: TGTGCCAGCAGCCCGACGGAAACACCGAACACTGAAGCTTTCTTT; cdr3_aa: CASSPTETPNTEAFF; clone_size: few; d_call: NA; j_call: TRBJ1-1; v_call: TRBV7-9; cdr3_length: 15
cdr3_nt: TGTGCCAGCAGCCCCTACGGGGAGCAGTACTTC; cdr3_aa: CASSPYGEQYF; clone_size: NA; d_call: NA; j_call: TRBJ2-7; v_call: TRBV7-8; cdr3_length: 11
cdr3_nt: TGTGCCTGCGCCAATAGCAATCAGCCCCAGCATTTT; cdr3_aa: CACANSNQPQHF; clone_size: few; d_call: NA; j_call: TRBJ1-5; v_call: TRBV30; cdr3_length: 12
cdr3_nt: TGTGCCAGCAGCCCGACAGGGGGAAGGACTGAAGCTTTCTTT; cdr3_aa: CASSPTGGRTEAFF; clone_size: many; d_call: TRBD1; j_call: TRBJ1-1; v_call: TRBV2; cdr3_length: 14
cdr3_nt: TGCAGTGCTAGAGATACAGGGGTGGGGGAGACCCAGTACTTC; cdr3_aa: CSARDTGVGETQYF; clone_size: many; d_call: TRBD1; j_call: TRBJ2-5; v_call: TRBV20-1; cdr3_length: 14
cdr3_nt: TGTGCCAGCACCCCCGCGGGACAGGAAGAGACCCAGTACTTC; cdr3_aa: CASTPAGQEETQYF; clone_size: NA; d_call: TRBD1; j_call: TRBJ2-5; v_call: TRBV25-1; cdr3_length: 14
cdr3_nt: TGTGCCAGCCGAACGCCCGGGACGGGTGGCTACACCTTC; cdr3_aa: CASRTPGTGGYTF; clone_size: NA; d_call: NA; j_call: TRBJ1-2; v_call: TRBV27; cdr3_length: 13
cdr3_nt: TGTGCCAGCAGACAGGGTTCTCTCTATGGCTACACCTTC; cdr3_aa: CASRQGSLYGYTF; clone_size: many; d_call: NA; j_call: TRBJ1-2; v_call: TRBV3-1; cdr3_length: 13
cdr3_nt: TGCGCCAGCAGCCAAGATTTGGATAGCCGGGAGACCCAGTACTTC; cdr3_aa: CASSQDLDSRETQYF; clone_size: NA; d_call: NA; j_call: TRBJ2-5; v_call: TRBV4-3; cdr3_length: 15
cdr3_nt: TGTGCCAGCAGCTCCCGGGACAGGGCCCACGAGCAGTACTTC; cdr3_aa: CASSSRDRAHEQYF; clone_size: many; d_call: TRBD1; j_call: TRBJ2-7; v_call: TRBV3-1; cdr3_length: 14
cdr3_nt: TGCGCCAGCAGCTTGAGGCTAGCGGGAGGTTCTCAAGAGACCCAGTACTTC; cdr3_aa: CASSLRLAGGSQETQYF; clone_size: many; d_call: TRBD2; j_call: TRBJ2-5; v_call: TRBV5-1; cdr3_length: 17